This T cell receptor (beta chain) appears in the sequencing data of a study of preoperative IRX-2 immunotherapy in early breast cancer. This clone was detected a few times. The method was immunoSEQ multiplex PCR; TCRdb's version includes in-frame clones alone and lacks a portion of them. The sample includes more than 20,000 clones, roughly 75% of them seen just once. The treatment is: preoperative locoregional IRX-2 cytokine immunotherapy. With V trimmed by 10 bases and J by 0 bases, 4 bases remained unmatched. This CDR3 spans 14 amino acids. Germline CDR1 and CDR2: SGDLS and YYNGEE. The material was lymph node tissue, obtained after IRX-2 immunotherapy. This receptor was taken from a human donor with breast cancer. V and J are TRBV9 and TRBJ2-2, with 9 bases fitting TRBD2. CDR3 residues: CAWPSGTNTGELFF. DNA for the CDR3: TGTGCCTGGCCTAGCGGGACGAACACCGGGGAGCTGTTTTTT.